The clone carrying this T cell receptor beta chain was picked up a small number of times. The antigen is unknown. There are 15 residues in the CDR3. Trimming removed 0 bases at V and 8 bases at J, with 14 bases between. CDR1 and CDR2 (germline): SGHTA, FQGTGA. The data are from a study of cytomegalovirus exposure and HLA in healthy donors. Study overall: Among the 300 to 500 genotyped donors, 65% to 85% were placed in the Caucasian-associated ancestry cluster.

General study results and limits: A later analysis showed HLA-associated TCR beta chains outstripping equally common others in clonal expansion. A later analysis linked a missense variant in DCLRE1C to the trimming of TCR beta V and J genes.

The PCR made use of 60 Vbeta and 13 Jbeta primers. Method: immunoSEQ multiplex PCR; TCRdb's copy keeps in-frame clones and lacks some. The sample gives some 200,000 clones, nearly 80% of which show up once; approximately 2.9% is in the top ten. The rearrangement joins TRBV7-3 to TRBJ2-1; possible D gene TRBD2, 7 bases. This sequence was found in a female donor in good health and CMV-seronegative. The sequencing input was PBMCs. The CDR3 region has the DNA TGTGCCAGCAGCTTAACGGGGGGGCGTGTCGATGAGCAGTTCTTC. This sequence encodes CASSLTGGRVDEQFF.